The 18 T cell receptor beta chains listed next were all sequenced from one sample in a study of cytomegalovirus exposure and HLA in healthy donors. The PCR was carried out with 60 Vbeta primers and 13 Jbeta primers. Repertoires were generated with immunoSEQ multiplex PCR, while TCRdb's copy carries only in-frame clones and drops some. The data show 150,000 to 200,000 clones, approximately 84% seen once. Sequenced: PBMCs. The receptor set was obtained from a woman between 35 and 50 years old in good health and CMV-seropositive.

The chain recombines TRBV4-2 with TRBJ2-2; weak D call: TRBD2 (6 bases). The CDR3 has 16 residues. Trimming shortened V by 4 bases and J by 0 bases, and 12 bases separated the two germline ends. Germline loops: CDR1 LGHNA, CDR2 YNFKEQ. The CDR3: CASSPPASANTGELFF. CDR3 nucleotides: TGTGCCAGCAGCCCCCCGGCTAGCGCGAACACCGGGGAGCTGTTTTTT.

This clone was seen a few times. CDR3 nucleotide sequence: TGTGCCAGCAGCGTGCAGGCTGGAACCGGGGAGCTGTTTTTT. Protein sequence: CASSVQAGTGELFF. The V and J genes are TRBV9 and TRBJ2-2, with unresolved D. The V gene lost 2 bases and the J gene lost 5 bases, with 10 bases spanning the gap. This CDR3 has 14 residues. Per germline, CDR1 SGDLS and CDR2 YYNGEE.

As DNA, the CDR3 is TGTGCCAGCTCACCCACGGACGGAGGTAGGACAGATCAGCCCCAGCATTTT. It specifies CASSPTDGGRTDQPQHF. The V and J genes are TRBV18 and TRBJ1-5; possibly TRBD1 for D (6 bases). Germline V lookup: CDR1 KGHSH, CDR2 LQKENI. The CDR3 runs to 17 residues. The ends were cut back, 3 bases at V and 5 bases at J, with 20 bases in the middle.

Here the CDR3 reads CASRERGGPYNEQFF. The CDR3 DNA sequence: TGTGCCAGCAGGGAACGGGGGGGCCCCTACAATGAGCAGTTCTTC. The chain uses TRBV2 and TRBJ2-1; TRBD2 aligns across 8 bases. J lost 2 bases, V lost 6 bases, and 6 bases had no gene match. Per germline, CDR1 SNHLY and CDR2 FYNNEI. This CDR3 is 15 amino acids long.

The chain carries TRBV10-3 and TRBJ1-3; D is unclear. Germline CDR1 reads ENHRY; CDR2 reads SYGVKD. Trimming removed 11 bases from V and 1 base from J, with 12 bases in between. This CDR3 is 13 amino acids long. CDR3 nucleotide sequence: TGTGCCGGCTGGGGAGGATCTGGAAACACCATATATTTT. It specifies CAGWGGSGNTIYF.

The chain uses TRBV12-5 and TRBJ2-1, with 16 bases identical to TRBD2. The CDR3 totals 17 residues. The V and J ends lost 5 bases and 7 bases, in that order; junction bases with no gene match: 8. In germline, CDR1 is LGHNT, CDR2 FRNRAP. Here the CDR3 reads CASGPGTSGGAGNEQFF. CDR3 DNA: TGTGCTAGTGGTCCAGGGACTAGCGGGGGGGCGGGGAATGAGCAGTTCTTC.

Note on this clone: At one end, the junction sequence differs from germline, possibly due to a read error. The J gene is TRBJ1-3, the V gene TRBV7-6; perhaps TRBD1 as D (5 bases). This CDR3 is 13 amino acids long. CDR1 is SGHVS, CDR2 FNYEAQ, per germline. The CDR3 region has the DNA TGTGCCAGCAGCTTAGGGGGGAGGAACACCATGGCTTTT. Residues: CASSLGGRNTMAF.

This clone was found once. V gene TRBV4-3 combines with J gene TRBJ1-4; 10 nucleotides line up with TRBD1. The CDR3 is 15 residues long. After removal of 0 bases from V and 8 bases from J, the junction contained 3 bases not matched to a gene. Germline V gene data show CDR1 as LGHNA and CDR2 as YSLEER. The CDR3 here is CASSQEGTGVEKLFF. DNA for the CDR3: TGCGCCAGCAGCCAAGAAGGGACAGGGGTAGAAAAACTGTTTTTT.

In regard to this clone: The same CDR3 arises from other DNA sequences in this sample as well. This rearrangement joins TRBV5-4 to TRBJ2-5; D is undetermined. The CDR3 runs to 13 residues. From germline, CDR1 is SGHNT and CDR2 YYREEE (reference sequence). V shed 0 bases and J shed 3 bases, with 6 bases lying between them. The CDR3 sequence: CASSLASEETQYF. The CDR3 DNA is TGTGCCAGCAGCTTGGCCTCAGAAGAGACCCAGTACTTC.

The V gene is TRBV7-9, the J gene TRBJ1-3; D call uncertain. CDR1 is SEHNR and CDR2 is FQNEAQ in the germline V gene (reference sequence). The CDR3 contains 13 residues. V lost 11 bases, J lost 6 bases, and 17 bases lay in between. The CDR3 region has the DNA TGTGCCGGCGGTCCCGCCGGTTTAAACACCATATATTTT. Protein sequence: CAGGPAGLNTIYF.

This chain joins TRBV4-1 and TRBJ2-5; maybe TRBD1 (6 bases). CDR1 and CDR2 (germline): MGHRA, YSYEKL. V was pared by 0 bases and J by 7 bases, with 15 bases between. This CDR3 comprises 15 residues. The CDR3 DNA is TGCGCCAGCAGCCAAGACGGACAGTCCCTCGGGACCCAGTACTTC. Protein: CASSQDGQSLGTQYF.

The CDR3 region has the DNA TGTGCCAGCAGTGAGGCACCCTGGACAGGGGGCGGACGTGTCGAGCAGTTCTTC. Amino acid sequence: CASSEAPWTGGGRVEQFF. The chain is built from TRBV6-1 and TRBJ2-1; TRBD1 matches at 11 bases. CDR1 is MNHNS, CDR2 SASEGT, per germline. V shed 3 bases, J shed 10 bases, and the junction held 17 bases outside the gene matches. CDR3 length: 18 amino acids.

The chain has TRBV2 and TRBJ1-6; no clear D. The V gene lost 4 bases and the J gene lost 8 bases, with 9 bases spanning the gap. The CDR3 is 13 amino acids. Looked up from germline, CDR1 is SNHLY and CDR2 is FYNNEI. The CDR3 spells CASSVLIYSPLHF. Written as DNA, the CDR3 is TGTGCCAGCAGTGTGTTAATATATTCACCCCTCCACTTT.

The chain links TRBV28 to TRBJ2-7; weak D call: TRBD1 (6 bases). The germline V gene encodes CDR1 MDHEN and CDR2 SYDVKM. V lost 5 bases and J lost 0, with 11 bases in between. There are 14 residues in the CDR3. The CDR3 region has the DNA TGTGCCAGCAGTGGACCGGACAGCTCCTACGAGCAGTACTTC. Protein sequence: CASSGPDSSYEQYF.

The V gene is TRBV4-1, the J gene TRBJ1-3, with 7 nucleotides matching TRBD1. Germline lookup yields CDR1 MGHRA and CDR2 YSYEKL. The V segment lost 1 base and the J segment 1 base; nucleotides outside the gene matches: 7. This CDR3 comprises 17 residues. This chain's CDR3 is CASSQARGQESGNTIYF. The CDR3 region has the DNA TGCGCCAGCAGCCAAGCCCGAGGACAGGAATCTGGAAACACCATATATTTT.

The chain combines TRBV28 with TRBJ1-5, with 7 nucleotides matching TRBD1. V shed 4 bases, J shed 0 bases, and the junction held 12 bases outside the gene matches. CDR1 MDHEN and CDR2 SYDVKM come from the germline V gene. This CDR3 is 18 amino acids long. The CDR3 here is CASSYPPGQFYSNQPQHF. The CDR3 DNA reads TGTGCCAGCAGTTACCCACCGGGACAGTTCTATAGCAATCAGCCCCAGCATTTT. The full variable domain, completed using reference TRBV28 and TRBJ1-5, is DVKVTQSSRYLVKRTGEKVFLECVQDMDHENMFWYRQDPGLGLRLIYFSYDVKMKEKGDIPEGYSVSREKKERFSLILESASTNQTSMYLCASSYPPGQFYSNQPQHFGDGTRLSIL.

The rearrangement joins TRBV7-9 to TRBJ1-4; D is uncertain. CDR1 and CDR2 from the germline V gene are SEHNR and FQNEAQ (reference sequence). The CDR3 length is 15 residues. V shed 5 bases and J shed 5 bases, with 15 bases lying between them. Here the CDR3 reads CASSPGVEGNEKLFF. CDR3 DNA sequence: TGTGCCAGCAGCCCCGGGGTGGAGGGCAATGAAAAACTGTTTTTT.

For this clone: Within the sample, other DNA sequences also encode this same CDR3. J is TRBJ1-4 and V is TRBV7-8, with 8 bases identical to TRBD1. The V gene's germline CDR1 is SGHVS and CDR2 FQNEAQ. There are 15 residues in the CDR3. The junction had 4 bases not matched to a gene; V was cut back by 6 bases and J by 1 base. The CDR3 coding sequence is TGTGCCAGCAGTCCCGGACAGGGAACTAATGAAAAACTGTTTTTT. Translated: CASSPGQGTNEKLFF.